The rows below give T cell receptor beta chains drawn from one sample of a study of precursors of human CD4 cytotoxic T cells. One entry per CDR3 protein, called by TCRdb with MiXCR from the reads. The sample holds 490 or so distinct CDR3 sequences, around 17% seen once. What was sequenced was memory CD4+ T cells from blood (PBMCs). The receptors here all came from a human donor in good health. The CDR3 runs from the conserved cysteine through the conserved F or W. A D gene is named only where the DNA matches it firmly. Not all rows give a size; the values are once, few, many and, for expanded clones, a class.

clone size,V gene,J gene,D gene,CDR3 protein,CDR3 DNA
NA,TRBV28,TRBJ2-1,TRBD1,CASSSSGTGVRDEQFF,TGTGCCAGCAGTTCTTCCGGGACAGGGGTCCGGGATGAGCAGTTCTTC
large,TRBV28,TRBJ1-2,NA,CASSSRIGGYTF,TGTGCCAGCAGTTCGCGAATCGGCGGCTACACCTTC
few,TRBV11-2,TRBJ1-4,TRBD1,CASSRTGGATTNEKLFF,TGTGCCAGCAGCCGGACAGGGGGAGCAACAACTAATGAAAAACTGTTTTTT
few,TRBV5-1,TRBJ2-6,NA,CASSLARGSKRSNVLTF,TGCGCCAGCAGCTTGGCAAGGGGGTCGAAGAGGTCCAACGTCCTGACTTTC
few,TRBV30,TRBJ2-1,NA,CAWSLGFSYNEQFF,TGTGCCTGGAGTTTGGGGTTTTCCTACAATGAGCAGTTCTTC
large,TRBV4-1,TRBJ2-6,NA,CASSQERVKGSGANVLTF,TGCGCCAGCAGCCAAGAAAGGGTAAAGGGCTCTGGGGCCAACGTCCTGACTTTC
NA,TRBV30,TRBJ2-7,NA,CACQPGLSLNEQYF,TGTGCCTGTCAACCGGGACTCTCCCTTAACGAGCAGTACTTC
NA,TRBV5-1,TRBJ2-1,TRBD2,CASSGAGEVSYNEQFF,TGCGCCAGCAGTGGAGCGGGAGAAGTCTCCTACAATGAGCAGTTCTTC
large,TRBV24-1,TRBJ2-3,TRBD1,CATSDLGQGASTDTQYF,TGTGCCACCAGTGATTTGGGACAGGGGGCTAGCACAGATACGCAGTATTTT
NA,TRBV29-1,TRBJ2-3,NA,CSAGTSRDSQYF,TGCAGCGCCGGGACTTCACGGGATTCGCAGTATTTT
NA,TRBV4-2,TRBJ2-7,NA,CASSQDLWDGWGSKPPYEQYF,TGTGCCAGCAGCCAAGACCTTTGGGATGGGTGGGGGAGTAAGCCCCCCTACGAGCAGTACTTC
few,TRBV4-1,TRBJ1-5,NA,CASSQVVSQPQHF,TGCGCCAGCAGCCAAGTGGTCAGCCAGCCCCAGCATTTT
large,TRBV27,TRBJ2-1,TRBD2,CASSSLAGGPNEQFF,TGTGCCAGCAGTTCACTAGCGGGAGGGCCCAATGAGCAGTTCTTC
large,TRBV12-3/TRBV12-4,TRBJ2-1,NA,CASSSGEDNEQFF,TGTGCCAGCAGTTCTGGCGAAGACAATGAGCAGTTCTTC
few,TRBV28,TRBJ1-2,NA,CASSLNRYGYTF,TGTGCCAGCAGTTTAAATCGCTATGGCTACACCTTC
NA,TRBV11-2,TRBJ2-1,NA,CASSPSENEQFF,TGTGCCAGCTCTCCTAGCGAGAATGAGCAGTTCTTC
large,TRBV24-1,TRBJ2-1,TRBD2,CATSDASGGNNEQFF,TGTGCCACCAGTGACGCGAGCGGGGGAAACAATGAGCAGTTCTTC
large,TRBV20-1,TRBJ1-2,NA,CSASEYSNYGYTF,TGCAGTGCTTCCGAATACTCTAACTATGGCTACACCTTC
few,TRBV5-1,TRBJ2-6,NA,CASSLVSSGANVLTF,TGCGCCAGCAGCTTGGTATCCTCTGGGGCCAACGTCCTGACTTTC
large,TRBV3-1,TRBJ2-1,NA,CASSQLSNEQFF,TGTGCCAGCAGCCAACTAAGCAATGAGCAGTTCTTC
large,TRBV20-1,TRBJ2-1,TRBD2,CSARDARTSGDNNEQFF,TGCAGTGCTAGAGATGCCAGGACTAGCGGAGACAACAATGAGCAGTTCTTC
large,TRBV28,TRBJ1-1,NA,CASSLLRATEAFF,TGTGCCAGCAGTTTATTGAGGGCCACTGAAGCTTTCTTT
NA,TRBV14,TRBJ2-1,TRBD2,CASSLGTSEYNEQFF,TGTGCCAGCAGCCTCGGGACTAGCGAATACAATGAGCAGTTCTTC
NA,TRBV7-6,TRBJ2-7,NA,CASSSFNYEQYF,TGTGCCAGCAGCTCGTTCAACTACGAGCAGTACTTC
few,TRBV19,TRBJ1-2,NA,CASSIPGVNYGYTF,TGTGCCAGTAGTATCCCGGGAGTTAACTATGGCTACACCTTC
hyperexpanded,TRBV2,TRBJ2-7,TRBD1,CASRSRWDRGPSYEQYF,TGTGCCAGCAGAAGCAGATGGGACAGGGGGCCTTCCTACGAGCAGTACTTC
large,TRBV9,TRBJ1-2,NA,CASSTTTTGPYTF,TGTGCCAGCAGCACCACAACCACAGGACCCTACACCTTC
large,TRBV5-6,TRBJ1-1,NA,CASSLSWTTMGTEAFF,TGTGCCAGCAGCTTGAGCTGGACAACCATGGGGACTGAAGCTTTCTTT
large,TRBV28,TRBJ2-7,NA,CASSYRPGRTYEQYF,TGTGCCAGCAGTTACCGACCCGGACGGACCTACGAGCAGTACTTC
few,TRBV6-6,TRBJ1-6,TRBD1,CASSYLQGESPLHF,TGTGCCAGCAGTTACTTGCAGGGGGAATCACCCCTCCACTTT
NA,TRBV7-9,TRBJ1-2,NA,CASSLVESKGYTF,TGTGCCAGCAGCTTAGTAGAGTCTAAGGGCTACACCTTC
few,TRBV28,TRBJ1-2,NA,CASRKGGSYGYTF,TGTGCCAGCCGCAAAGGGGGTTCCTATGGCTACACCTTC
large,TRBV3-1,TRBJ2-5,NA,CASSRLGGRETQYF,TGTGCCAGCAGCCGCCTCGGGGGGCGTGAGACCCAGTACTTC
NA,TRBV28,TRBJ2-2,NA,CASSFPDLENTGELFF,TGTGCCAGCAGTTTTCCAGACTTGGAGAACACCGGGGAGCTGTTTTTT
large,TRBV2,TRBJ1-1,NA,CASSSDSGDVSEAFF,TGTGCCAGCAGTAGCGATAGCGGGGACGTGTCTGAAGCTTTCTTT
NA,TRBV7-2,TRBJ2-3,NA,CASSDTDTQYF,TGTGCCAGCAGCGACACAGATACGCAGTATTTT
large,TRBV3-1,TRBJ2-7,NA,CASSQSKGYEQYF,TGTGCCAGCAGCCAATCTAAGGGCTACGAGCAGTACTTC
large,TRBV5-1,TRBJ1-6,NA,CASSSDRQNLTSYNSPLHF,TGCGCCAGCAGCTCCGACCGACAGAATCTCACCTCCTATAATTCACCCCTCCACTTT